This entry lists 10 T cell receptor beta chains sequenced from one sample in a study of long-term antiretroviral therapy in people with HIV. Researchers report immunoSEQ v3.0 was run at survey level. Only in-frame clones appear in the TCRdb table, and some are missing; sequencing was by immunoSEQ multiplex PCR. Among about 41,000 clones listed, about 95% were seen once. Sequenced material: unsorted PBMCs, taken approximately 9.5 years after starting antiretroviral therapy. These receptors were collected from a young man with HIV.

The CDR3 nucleotides read TGTGCCAGCTCACCGGCTCAGGCTAGGGGAGAGACCCAGTACTTC. Its translation is CASSPAQARGETQYF. The genes are TRBV18 and TRBJ2-5, with a tentative D call TRBD1 (5 bases). Germline CDR1 and CDR2: KGHSH and LQKENI. The CDR3 is 15 residues long. V dropped 3 bases and J dropped 4 bases, with 15 bases sitting between them.

The chain is built from TRBV5-1 and TRBJ2-2; 8 nucleotides agree with TRBD1. The V and J ends lost 5 bases and 1 base, in that order; junction bases with no gene match: 1. Germline-derived CDR1 and CDR2 are SGHRS and YFSETQ. The CDR3 is made up of 14 amino acids. In DNA, the CDR3 is TGCGCCAGCAGTGGGACAGGGAACACCGGGGAGCTGTTTTTT. Protein: CASSGTGNTGELFF.

This clone was seen only once. The V call is TRBV5-6, the J call TRBJ2-5; TRBD1 aligns across 7 bases. Germline V gives CDR1 SGHDT, CDR2 YYEEEE. The CDR3 runs to 14 residues. V gave up 0 bases and J gave up 4 bases; unmatched junction bases: 3. CDR3 sequence: CASSLEYRGETQYF. CDR3 sequence (DNA): TGTGCCAGCAGCTTGGAGTACAGGGGAGAGACCCAGTACTTC.

The gene calls are TRBV5-4 and TRBJ2-3, with D perhaps assigned TRBD1 or TRBD2 (6 bases each). Germline-derived CDR1 and CDR2 are SGHNT and YYREEE (reference sequence). The V and J ends lost 1 base and 5 bases respectively, with 11 bases between them. The CDR3 length is 14 residues. Here the CDR3 reads CASSLSGGGDTQYF. The CDR3 region has the DNA TGTGCCAGCAGCTTGTCCGGGGGCGGAGATACGCAGTATTTT.

The genes are TRBV23-1 and TRBJ2-3, with a weak D call TRBD2 (5 bases). TRBV23-1 counts as an open reading frame of uncertain function. V lost 4 bases and J lost 5, with 10 bases in between. The CDR3 has 13 amino acids. CDR3 sequence: CASSRGLGDTQYF. In nucleotides, the CDR3 is TGCGCCAGCAGTCGCGGGCTGGGAGATACGCAGTATTTT.

J is TRBJ2-5 and V is TRBV2; TRBD2 agrees at 7 bases. Per germline, CDR1 SNHLY and CDR2 FYNNEI. The CDR3 covers 14 residues. The J segment lost 2 bases and the V segment lost 7 bases, leaving 7 bases of the junction unmatched. The CDR3 loop is CASILGGDQETQYF. For the CDR3, the DNA is TGTGCCAGCATCTTGGGGGGGGATCAAGAGACCCAGTACTTC.

The chain combines TRBV27 with TRBJ1-5, with a tentative D call TRBD1 (5 bases). The CDR3 contains 16 residues. In germline, CDR1 is MNHEY, CDR2 SMNVEV (reference sequence). The germline V and J ends were trimmed by 2 bases and 7 bases, with 18 bases remaining between them. This chain's CDR3 is CASSLTAGGTIQPQHF. Written as DNA, the CDR3 is TGTGCCAGCAGTTTAACGGCAGGTGGGACTATCCAGCCCCAGCATTTT.

This chain joins TRBV11-2 and TRBJ1-4, with no clear D. Trimming shortened V by 4 bases and J by 0 bases, and 12 bases separated the two germline ends. Germline V gives CDR1 SGHAT, CDR2 FQNNGV. The CDR3 is 16 amino acids. The CDR3 region is CASSSKGSSTNEKLFF. Here the CDR3 DNA reads TGTGCCAGCAGCTCAAAAGGGAGTTCAACTAATGAAAAACTGTTTTTT.

V usage is TRBV2 and J usage is TRBJ2-3, with D tentatively TRBD2 (6 bases). Germline V gene lookup returns CDR1 SNHLY and CDR2 FYNNEI. This CDR3 spans 16 amino acids. Trimming left V 4 bases short and J 1 base short, with 15 bases between. The CDR3 DNA reads as TGTGCCAGCAGTGGCCAGGCAGTAGCGGGCACAGATACGCAGTATTTT. Its protein product is CASSGQAVAGTDTQYF.

Here the CDR3 reads CAISDPGLRIDEQYV. The CDR3 DNA reads TGTGCCATCAGTGATCCGGGACTCCGGATCGACGAGCAGTACGTC. V usage is TRBV10-3 and J usage is TRBJ2-7; perhaps TRBD2 as D (6 bases). Between the trimmed V and J ends, which lost 3 bases and 5 bases, there was a span of 17 bases. Germline lookup yields CDR1 ENHRY and CDR2 SYGVKD. The CDR3 has 15 amino acids.